These 5 T cell receptor beta chains share one sample of origin, sequenced in a study of beta chain features in type 1 diabetes. Whole-study results and caveats: Shortening of TCRB CDR3s, moderate but significant, appeared in all four CD4+ subsets of Type 1 diabetes patients.

Sequenced material consisted of expressed TCRB transcripts (all of the isolated RNA was reverse transcribed). Profiling relied on immunoSEQ multiplex PCR, and the TCRdb table lists in-frame clones only, not all of them. The data contain about 230,000 clones, 15% to 20% of them singletons. For these TCRs, the target antigens are not known. Material for sequencing was naive CD4+ T cells from blood. The receptors here all came from a man in his thirties or forties with type 1 diabetes.

This clone was counted a few times. The chain couples TRBV7-9 to TRBJ1-1, with D perhaps TRBD1 (5 bases). The V and J ends lost 11 bases and 0 bases respectively, with 7 bases between them. The CDR3 is made up of 11 amino acids. Germline CDR1 reads SEHNR; CDR2 reads FQNEAQ (reference sequence). The CDR3 spells CASGLNTEAFF. For the CDR3, the DNA is TGTGCCTCAGGGTTGAACACTGAAGCTTTCTTT.

This rearrangement joins TRBV15 to TRBJ2-1; weak D call: TRBD1 (5 bases). Trimming took 0 bases from V and 8 from J, leaving 11 bases between them. Germline-derived CDR1 and CDR2 are LNHNV and YYDKDF (reference sequence). The CDR3 consists of 14 residues. CDR3 amino acids: CATSRERQGDEQFF. The CDR3 DNA reads as TGTGCCACCAGCAGAGAGAGGCAGGGCGATGAGCAGTTCTTC.

This clone showed up just a few times. The chain has TRBV7-6 and TRBJ2-7, with D possibly being TRBD1 (5 bases). Trimming cost V 4 bases and J 1 base, with 8 bases left between them. The CDR3 runs to 13 residues. Germline V gene lookup returns CDR1 SGHVS and CDR2 FNYEAQ. CDR3 DNA sequence: TGTGCCAGCAGCTACGACAGTTCCTACGAGCAGTACTTC. Protein: CASSYDSSYEQYF.

There are a few counts of this clone. The chain joins TRBV15 to TRBJ2-5, with TRBD2 matching over 14 bases. Germline trimming cut 5 bases from V and 5 bases from J; bases unmatched to any gene: 10. The CDR3 extends over 17 amino acids. CDR1 and CDR2 from the germline V gene are LNHNV and YYDKDF (reference sequence). CDR3 region: CATSAPGTSGSTETQYF. CDR3 nucleotide sequence: TGTGCCACCAGCGCACCAGGGACTAGCGGGAGTACGGAGACCCAGTACTTC.

The rearrangement uses TRBV25-1 and TRBJ1-2; possible D gene TRBD1, 6 bases. This CDR3 comprises 11 residues. The ends were cut back, 8 bases at V and 8 bases at J, with 12 bases in the middle. Germline lookup yields CDR1 MGHDK and CDR2 SYGVNS. CDR3 DNA: TGTGCCAGCGGCCGGGACAACGGCTACACCTTC. It encodes CASGRDNGYTF.